This paragraph reports one TCR beta chain. These data originate in a study of human T cells and chemical hapten exposure. The time point is: patch test 1, 2 weeks after DPC sensitization. Treatment indicated: therapeutic diphenylcyclopropenone sensitization with weekly scalp DPC. Patients had alopecia, were aged 18 to 70, and were not pregnant. Unique molecular identifiers were attached to individual cDNA molecules within the library. TCRdb ran MiXCR on the RACE reads and lists one entry per CDR3 protein. The table includes 75,000 to 90,000 distinct CDR3 sequences, about a tenth detected once. The clonotype comes from a woman aged 45-59 years with alopecia areata. Some clones in this sample may be carry-over from other donors' samples. Sequencing was performed on whole blood, taken in connection with sensitization to the hapten diphenylcyclopropenone (DPC).

The DNA for the CDR3 is TGTGCCAGCAGCAAAAGCGGGAGGGGCAATGAGCAGTTCTTC. This translates into CASSKSGRGNEQFF. This chain links TRBV7-3 with TRBJ2-1, with 10 bases aligning to TRBD2. Unmatched junction bases numbered 4, after V lost 5 bases and J lost 6 bases. The CDR3 is 14 residues long. CDR1 SGHTA and CDR2 FQGTGA come from the germline V gene. Full variable domain (missing parts from reference TRBV7-3 and TRBJ2-1): GAGVSQTPSNKVTEKGKYVELRCDPISGHTALYWYRQSLGQGPEFLIYFQGTGAADDSGLPNDRFFAVRPEGSVSTLKIQRTERGDSAVYLCASSKSGRGNEQFFGPGTRLTVL.